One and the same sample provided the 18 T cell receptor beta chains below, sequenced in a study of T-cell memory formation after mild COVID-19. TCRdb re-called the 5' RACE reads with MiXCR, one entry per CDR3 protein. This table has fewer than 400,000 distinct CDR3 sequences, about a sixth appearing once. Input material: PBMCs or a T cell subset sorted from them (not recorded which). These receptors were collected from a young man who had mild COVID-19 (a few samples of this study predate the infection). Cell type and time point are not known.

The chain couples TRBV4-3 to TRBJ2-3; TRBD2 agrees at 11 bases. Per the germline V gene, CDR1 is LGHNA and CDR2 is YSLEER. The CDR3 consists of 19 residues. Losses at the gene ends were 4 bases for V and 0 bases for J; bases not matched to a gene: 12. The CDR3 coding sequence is TGCGCCAGCAGCCCCTTTGTAGCGGGGGGGCCCCTTAGCACAGATACGCAGTATTTT. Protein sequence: CASSPFVAGGPLSTDTQYF.

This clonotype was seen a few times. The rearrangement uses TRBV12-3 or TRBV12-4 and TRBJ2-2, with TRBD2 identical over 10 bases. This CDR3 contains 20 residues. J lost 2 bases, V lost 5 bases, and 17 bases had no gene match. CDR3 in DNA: TGTGCCAGCAGTCAGAGGCGGACTCTAGCGGGGGCCCTAAACACCGGGGAGCTGTTTTTT. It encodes CASSQRRTLAGALNTGELFF.

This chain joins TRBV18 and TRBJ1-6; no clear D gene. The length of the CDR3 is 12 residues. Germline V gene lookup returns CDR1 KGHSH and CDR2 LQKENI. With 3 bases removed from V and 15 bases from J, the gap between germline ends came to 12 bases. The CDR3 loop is CASSPDRAGLHF. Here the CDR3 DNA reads TGTGCCAGCTCACCCGACCGCGCGGGCCTCCACTTT.

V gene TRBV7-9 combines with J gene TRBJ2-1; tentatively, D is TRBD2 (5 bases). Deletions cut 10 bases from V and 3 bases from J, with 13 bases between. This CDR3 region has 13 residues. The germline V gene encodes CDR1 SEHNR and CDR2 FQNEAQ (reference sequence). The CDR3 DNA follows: TGTGCCATTCCGGGTGGACTCTACAATGAGCAGTTCTTC. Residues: CAIPGGLYNEQFF.

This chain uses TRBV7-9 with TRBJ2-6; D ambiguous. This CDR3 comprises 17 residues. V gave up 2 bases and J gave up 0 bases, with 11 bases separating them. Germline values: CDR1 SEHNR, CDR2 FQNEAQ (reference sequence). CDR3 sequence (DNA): TGTGCCAGCAGCTTACCCCGCCGAGGCTCTGGGGCCAACGTCCTGACTTTC. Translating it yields CASSLPRRGSGANVLTF.

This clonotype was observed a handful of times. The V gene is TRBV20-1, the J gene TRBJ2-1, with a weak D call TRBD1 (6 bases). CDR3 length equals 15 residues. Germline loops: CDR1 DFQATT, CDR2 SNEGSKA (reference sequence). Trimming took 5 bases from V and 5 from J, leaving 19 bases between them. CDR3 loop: CSARRSGDVDNEQFF. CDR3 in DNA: TGCAGTGCTCGACGATCAGGGGATGTGGACAATGAGCAGTTCTTC.

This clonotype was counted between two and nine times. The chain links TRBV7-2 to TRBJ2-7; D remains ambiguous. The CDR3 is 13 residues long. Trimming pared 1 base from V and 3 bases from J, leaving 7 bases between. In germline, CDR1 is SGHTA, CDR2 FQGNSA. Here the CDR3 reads CASSLVADYEQYF. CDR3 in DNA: TGTGCCAGCAGCTTAGTCGCTGACTACGAGCAGTACTTC.

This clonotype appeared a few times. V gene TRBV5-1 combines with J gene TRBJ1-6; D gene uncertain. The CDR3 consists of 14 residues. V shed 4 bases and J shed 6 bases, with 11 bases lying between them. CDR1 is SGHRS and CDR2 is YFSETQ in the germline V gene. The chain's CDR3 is CASSGDGGNSPLHF. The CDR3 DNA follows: TGCGCCAGCAGCGGCGACGGCGGTAATTCACCCCTCCACTTT. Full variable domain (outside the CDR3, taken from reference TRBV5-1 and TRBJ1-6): KAGVTQTPRYLIKTRGQQVTLSCSPISGHRSVSWYQQTPGQGLQFLFEYFSETQRNKGNFPGRFSGRQFSNSRSEMNVSTLELGDSALYLCASSGDGGNSPLHFGNGTRLTVT.

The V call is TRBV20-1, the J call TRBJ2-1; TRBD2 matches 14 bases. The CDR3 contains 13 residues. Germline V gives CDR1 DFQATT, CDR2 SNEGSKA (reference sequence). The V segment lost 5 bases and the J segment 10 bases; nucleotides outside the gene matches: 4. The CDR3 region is CSAGLAGGLEQFF. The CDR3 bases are TGCAGTGCTGGACTAGCGGGGGGACTAGAGCAGTTCTTC.

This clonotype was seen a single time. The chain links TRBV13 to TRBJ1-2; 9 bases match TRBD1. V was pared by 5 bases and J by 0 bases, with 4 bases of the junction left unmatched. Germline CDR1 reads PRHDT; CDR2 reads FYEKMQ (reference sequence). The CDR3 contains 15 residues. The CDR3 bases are TGTGCCAGCAGCCGTACAGGGGGCTCTAACTATGGCTACACCTTC. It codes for CASSRTGGSNYGYTF. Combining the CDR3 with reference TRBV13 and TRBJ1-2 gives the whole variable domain AAGVIQSPRHLIKEKRETATLKCYPIPRHDTVYWYQQGPGQDPQFLISFYEKMQSDKGSIPDRFSAQQFSDYHSELNMSSLELGDSALYFCASSRTGGSNYGYTFGSGTRLTVV.

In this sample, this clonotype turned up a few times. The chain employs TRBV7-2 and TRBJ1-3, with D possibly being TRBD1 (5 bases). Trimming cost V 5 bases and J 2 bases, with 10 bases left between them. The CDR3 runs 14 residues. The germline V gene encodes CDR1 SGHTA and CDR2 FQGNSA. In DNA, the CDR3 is TGTGCCAGCAGCCTTTCCAGGGCTGGAAACACCATATATTTT. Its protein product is CASSLSRAGNTIYF.

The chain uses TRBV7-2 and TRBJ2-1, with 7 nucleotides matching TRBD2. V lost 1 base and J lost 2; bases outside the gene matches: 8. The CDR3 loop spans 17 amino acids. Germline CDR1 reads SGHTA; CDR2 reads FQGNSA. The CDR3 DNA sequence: TGTGCCAGCAGCTTAGGGCTAGCGGCGAACCCCTACAATGAGCAGTTCTTC. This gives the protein CASSLGLAANPYNEQFF.

This CDR3 is CASSKVGKMALPYEQYV. The CDR3, as DNA: TGTGCCAGCAGCAAAGTGGGGAAAATGGCCCTTCCCTACGAGCAGTACGTC. J is TRBJ2-7 and V is TRBV21-1; the table's D call, TRBD2, has no DNA check behind it. TRBV21-1 is labeled a pseudogene. This CDR3 comprises 17 residues.

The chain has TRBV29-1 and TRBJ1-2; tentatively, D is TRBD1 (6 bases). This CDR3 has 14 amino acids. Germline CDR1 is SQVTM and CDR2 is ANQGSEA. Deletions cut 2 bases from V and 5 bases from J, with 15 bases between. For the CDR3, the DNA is TGCAGCGTTGAATACGGGGGGGCCCTGTATGGCTACACCTTC. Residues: CSVEYGGALYGYTF.

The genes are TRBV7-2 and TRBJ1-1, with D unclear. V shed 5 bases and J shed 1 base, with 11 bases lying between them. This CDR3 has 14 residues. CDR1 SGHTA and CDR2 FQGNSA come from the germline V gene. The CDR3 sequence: CASSPNSGNTEAFF. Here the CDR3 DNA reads TGTGCCAGCAGCCCGAATTCAGGGAACACTGAAGCTTTCTTT.

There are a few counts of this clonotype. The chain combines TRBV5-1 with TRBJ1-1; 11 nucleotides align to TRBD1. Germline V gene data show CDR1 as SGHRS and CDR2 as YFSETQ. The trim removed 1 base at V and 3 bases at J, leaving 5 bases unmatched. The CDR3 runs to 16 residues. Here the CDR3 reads CASSLLDRGPYTEAFF. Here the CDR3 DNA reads TGCGCCAGCAGCTTGCTGGACAGGGGGCCTTACACTGAAGCTTTCTTT.

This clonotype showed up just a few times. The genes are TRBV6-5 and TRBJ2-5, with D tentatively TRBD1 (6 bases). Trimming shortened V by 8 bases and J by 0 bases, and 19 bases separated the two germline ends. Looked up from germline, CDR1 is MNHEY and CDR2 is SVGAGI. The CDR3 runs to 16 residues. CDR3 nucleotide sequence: TGTGCCAGCTCCACGTACCGGACAGCGTACCAAGAGACCCAGTACTTC. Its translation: CASSTYRTAYQETQYF.

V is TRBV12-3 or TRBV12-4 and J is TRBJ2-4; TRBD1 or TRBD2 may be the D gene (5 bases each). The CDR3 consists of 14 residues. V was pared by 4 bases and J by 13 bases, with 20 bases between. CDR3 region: CASSSPGPSLGQYF. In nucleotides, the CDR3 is TGTGCCAGCAGTTCCCCGGGACCGAGCCTGGGGCAGTACTTC.